This TCR beta chain was recorded in a study of cytomegalovirus exposure and HLA in healthy donors. Notes on the study in general: Analyses of presence/absence relied on an assumption of roughly uniform sequencing depth across donors. In a later analysis, HLA-associated TCR beta chains were more clonally expanded than equally common others. A classifier reportedly called cytomegalovirus status with high sensitivity and specificity.

60 Vbeta and 13 Jbeta primers were used in PCR. Sequenced by immunoSEQ multiplex PCR; TCRdb stores in-frame clones only, minus some. The sample consists of about 160,000 clones, about three quarters of them appearing once. Only a few counts were recorded for this clone. No antigen is known for it. V was shortened by 3 bases and J by 0 bases, with 8 bases between the two germline ends. The CDR3 loop spans 15 amino acids. CDR1 is SEHNR and CDR2 is FQNEAQ in the germline V gene (reference sequence). The V gene is TRBV7-9, the J gene TRBJ1-4; D gene unclear. Sequenced: PBMCs. The sequence derives from a woman in her twenties or thirties in good health and CMV-seronegative. CDR3 in DNA: TGTGCCAGCAGCTTCCCTAGTGCAACTAATGAAAAACTGTTTTTT. Protein: CASSFPSATNEKLFF.